The rows below give T cell receptor beta chains drawn from one sample of a study of blood T cell repertoires in COVID-19. Measured with immunoSEQ multiplex PCR; TCRdb has only the in-frame clones, and not every one. This table has approximately 490,000 clones, around nine tenths appearing once. What was sequenced was PBMCs or T cells enriched from blood (not recorded which). Receptor source: a woman between 55 and 75 years old who had recovered from COVID-19. The CDR3 runs from the conserved cysteine through the conserved F or W. D genes are given only for firm matches. Clone size appears in some rows only: once, few, many, or a class for an expanded clone.

V	length	J	size	D	CDR3	DNA
TRBV2	13	TRBJ1-3	few	TRBD1	CASSQDRAYTIYF	TGTGCCAGCAGTCAGGACAGGGCGTACACCATATATTTT
TRBV3-1/TRBV3-2	15	TRBJ2-7	-	-	CASSQGSGIRYEQYF	TGTGCCAGCAGCCAAGGTTCGGGGATCCGCTACGAGCAGTACTTC
TRBV5-6	16	TRBJ2-1	-	-	CASSLAVDSGLNEQFF	TGTGCCAGCAGCTTGGCTGTGGACAGCGGCCTAAATGAGCAGTTCTTC
TRBV7-8	13	TRBJ1-1	-	-	CASSLERGTEAFF	TGTGCCAGCAGCTTAGAAAGGGGCACTGAAGCTTTCTTT
TRBV4-1	16	TRBJ2-1	-	TRBD1	CASRHQDRGTYNEQFF	TGCGCCAGCAGACACCAGGACAGGGGCACCTACAATGAGCAGTTCTTC
TRBV19	15	TRBJ1-6	-	-	CASSAGTNQRSPLHF	TGTGCCAGTAGCGCCGGGACAAATCAGCGATCACCCCTCCACTTT
TRBV13	15	TRBJ1-2	-	-	CASSLRIGVNYGYTF	TGTGCCAGCAGCTTGCGGATCGGGGTTAACTATGGCTACACCTTC
TRBV2	12	TRBJ2-2	-	-	CASSPSTGELFF	TGTGCCAGCTCACCGAGCACCGGGGAGCTGTTTTTT
TRBV2	14	TRBJ1-1	-	-	CASYARSFGTEAFF	TGTGCCAGCTATGCCAGGTCCTTCGGCACTGAAGCTTTCTTT
TRBV6-5	14	TRBJ1-2	-	TRBD1	CASRNDRGNYGYTF	TGTGCCAGCAGAAACGACAGGGGGAACTATGGCTACACCTTC
TRBV18	13	TRBJ1-2	-	TRBD1	CASSPTGTFGYTF	TGTGCCAGCTCGCCGACAGGGACCTTCGGCTACACCTTC
TRBV27	14	TRBJ1-4	-	-	CASSSLWEEEKLFF	TGTGCCAGCAGTTCCCTCTGGGAGGAGGAAAAACTGTTTTTT
TRBV18	13	TRBJ1-5	-	-	CASSPGRDQPQHF	TGTGCCAGCTCACCGGGCAGGGATCAGCCCCAGCATTTT
TRBV30	12	TRBJ1-6	once	-	CAWTVYNSPLHF	TGTGCCTGGACAGTTTATAATTCACCCCTCCACTTT
TRBV10-2	15	TRBJ2-7	-	TRBD2	CASRTSGGTSYEQYF	TGCGCCAGCAGGACTAGCGGGGGGACCTCCTACGAGCAGTACTTC
TRBV9	15	TRBJ2-3	-	-	CASSVLAGLGDTQYF	TGTGCCAGCAGCGTACTCGCGGGGCTTGGAGATACGCAGTATTTT
TRBV5-5	16	TRBJ2-1	-	-	CASSFSSESSYNEQFF	TGTGCCAGCAGCTTTTCTAGCGAGAGCTCCTACAATGAGCAGTTCTTC